The 27 T cell receptor beta chains below were found in one sample sequenced in a study of T cell responses to AZD1222 COVID-19 vaccine. The method was immunoSEQ multiplex PCR; TCRdb's version includes in-frame clones alone and lacks a portion of them. The table has 140,000 to 150,000 clones, around 90% seen once. Sample: peripheral blood, taken on day 0 of MenACWY control vaccination. These receptors were collected from an adult in good health.

CDR3: CASRGTNLYGYTF. CDR3 bases: TGTGCCTCCAGAGGGACAAACCTCTATGGCTACACCTTC. The J gene is TRBJ1-2, the V gene TRBV28; D is perhaps TRBD1 (6 bases). Germline V gene lookup returns CDR1 MDHEN and CDR2 SYDVKM. V lost 11 bases and J lost 4, with 17 bases in between. The CDR3 is made up of 13 amino acids.

The chain carries TRBV6-6 and TRBJ1-2; 8 bases map to TRBD1. Germline-derived CDR1 and CDR2 are MNHNY and SVGAGI (reference sequence). Unmatched junction bases numbered 11, after V lost 10 bases and J lost 4 bases. The CDR3 is 14 amino acids. CDR3 bases: TGTGCCATTCTCGGACAGGGAGGGATCTATGGCTACACCTTC. Its protein is CAILGQGGIYGYTF.

The chain recombines TRBV9 with TRBJ2-7, with D possibly TRBD1 on 5 matching bases. Trimming pared 0 bases from V and 3 bases from J, leaving 7 bases between. CDR1 is SGDLS and CDR2 is YYNGEE in the germline V gene. The CDR3 runs to 13 residues. The CDR3 here is CASSVATGYEQYF. The CDR3 DNA is TGTGCCAGCAGCGTAGCTACAGGCTACGAGCAGTACTTC. The full variable domain, rest sourced from reference TRBV9 and TRBJ2-7, is DSGVTQTPKHLITATGQRVTLRCSPRSGDLSVYWYQQSLDQGLQFLIQYYNGEERAKGNILERFSAQQFPDLHSELNLSSLELGDSALYFCASSVATGYEQYFGPGTRLTVT.

The rearrangement joins TRBV6-5 to TRBJ1-5; D gene unclear. The V end lost 1 base, the J end lost 2 bases, and 6 bases lay between the germline ends. This CDR3 is built from 14 residues. Germline CDR1 is MNHEY and CDR2 is SVGAGI. CDR3 sequence reads: CASSYLAGNQPQHF. In DNA form, the CDR3 reads TGTGCCAGCAGTTACTTGGCGGGCAATCAGCCCCAGCATTTT.

This chain joins TRBV2 and TRBJ1-5; D perhaps matches TRBD1 (6 bases). V was cut by 6 bases and J by 2 bases, with 14 bases left in between. CDR3 length: 15 amino acids. CDR1 SNHLY and CDR2 FYNNEI come from the germline V gene. CDR3: CASRDRAGGNQPQHF. The CDR3 nucleotides are TGTGCCAGCAGGGATCGGGCAGGGGGCAATCAGCCCCAGCATTTT.

The rearrangement uses TRBV30 and TRBJ1-1; D gene unclear. Germline V gene data show CDR1 as GTSNPN and CDR2 as SVGIG (reference sequence). The CDR3 sequence is 14 residues long. The V end was cut by 0 bases, the J end by 1 base, with 9 bases between. The CDR3 region is CAWSVPGRNTEAFF. CDR3 nucleotides: TGTGCCTGGAGTGTACCGGGGAGGAACACTGAAGCTTTCTTT.

The J gene is TRBJ1-2, the V gene TRBV28; D is unresolved. The V gene lost 2 bases and the J gene lost 10 bases, with 8 bases spanning the gap. Germline CDR1 reads MDHEN; CDR2 reads SYDVKM. The CDR3 runs 11 residues. This CDR3 is CASSLGRIYTF. CDR3 in DNA: TGTGCCAGCAGTTTAGGGAGAATCTACACCTTC.

This rearrangement joins TRBV5-6 to TRBJ2-1, with D tentatively TRBD1 or TRBD2 (5 bases each). CDR1 and CDR2 from the germline V gene are SGHDT and YYEEEE. The V and J ends lost 2 bases and 2 bases respectively, with 14 bases between them. The CDR3 extends over 16 amino acids. The CDR3 sequence is CASSFRGVSPYNEQFF. Written as DNA, the CDR3 is TGTGCCAGCAGCTTCAGAGGGGTTTCCCCCTACAATGAGCAGTTCTTC.

The chain is built from TRBV18 and TRBJ1-2; D is undetermined. Trimming shortened V by 4 bases and J by 8 bases, and 17 bases separated the two germline ends. The CDR3 extends over 14 amino acids. Germline lookup yields CDR1 KGHSH and CDR2 LQKENI. In DNA, the CDR3 is TGTGCCAGCTCACTATCAGGCACGGGCTTGGGCTACACCTTC. Translating gives CASSLSGTGLGYTF. Supplemented by reference TRBV18 and TRBJ1-2, the full variable domain reads NAGVMQNPRHLVRRRGQEARLRCSPMKGHSHVYWYRQLPEEGLKFMVYLQKENIIDESGMPKERFSAEFPKEGPSILRIQQVVRGDSAAYFCASSLSGTGLGYTFGSGTRLTVV.

V and J are TRBV9 and TRBJ1-5, with 7 bases lining up with TRBD1. The CDR3 loop spans 14 amino acids. The V gene's germline CDR1 is SGDLS and CDR2 YYNGEE. J lost 7 bases, V lost 3 bases, and 7 bases had no gene match. The DNA of the CDR3 is TGTGCCAGCAGCGCGACAGGGAATCGACAGCCCCAGCATTTT. Its protein is CASSATGNRQPQHF.

This chain joins TRBV30 and TRBJ1-5; the D is unclear. The V end was cut by 2 bases, the J end by 1 base, with 9 bases between. The CDR3 covers 14 residues. Germline values: CDR1 GTSNPN, CDR2 SVGIG (reference sequence). The CDR3 sequence is CAWSRRVSNQPQHF. For the CDR3, the DNA is TGTGCCTGGAGTAGAAGAGTGAGCAATCAGCCCCAGCATTTT.

The V and J genes are TRBV18 and TRBJ2-7; TRBD1 agrees at 11 bases. The CDR3 runs to 16 residues. V lost 1 base to trimming and J lost 6 bases; unmatched junction nucleotides: 8. In germline, CDR1 is KGHSH, CDR2 LQKENI. The chain's CDR3 is CASSPQGTGGSLEQYF. The CDR3 nucleotides read TGTGCCAGCTCACCACAAGGGACAGGGGGGTCCCTCGAGCAGTACTTC.

The gene calls are TRBV7-3 and TRBJ2-7, with a possible D match to TRBD1 (5 bases). V lost 0 bases, J lost 0 bases, and 12 bases lay in between. Germline V gene lookup returns CDR1 SGHTA and CDR2 FQGTGA. This CDR3 is 16 amino acids long. Written as DNA, the CDR3 is TGTGCCAGCAGCTTAACGCCCGGCCAGGGCTCCTACGAGCAGTACTTC. This gives the protein CASSLTPGQGSYEQYF.

This clone was found once. The V gene is TRBV27, the J gene TRBJ1-1; no reliable D call. This CDR3 has 13 residues. Germline-derived CDR1 and CDR2 are MNHEY and SMNVEV (reference sequence). The V end lost 8 bases, the J end lost 1 base, and 11 bases lay between the germline ends. CDR3 DNA: TGTGCCAGCTTCCGGACCCGGAACACTGAAGCTTTCTTT. Translation: CASFRTRNTEAFF.

This chain links TRBV5-1 with TRBJ1-4; D is uncertain. The length of the CDR3 is 14 residues. The V end lost 0 bases, the J end lost 7 bases, and 10 bases lay between the germline ends. Per the germline V gene, CDR1 is SGHRS and CDR2 is YFSETQ. CDR3 coding DNA: TGCGCCAGCAGCTTGGGTCTCTCAGCTGAAAAACTGTTTTTT. Translating it yields CASSLGLSAEKLFF.

V usage is TRBV18 and J usage is TRBJ2-5, with TRBD1 as a possible D gene (6 bases). Germline-derived CDR1 and CDR2 are KGHSH and LQKENI. Between the trimmed V and J ends, which lost 6 bases and 3 bases, there was a span of 14 bases. CDR3 length: 14 residues. CDR3 loop: CASSYSRGKETQYF. DNA for the CDR3: TGTGCCAGCTCGTACTCCAGGGGAAAAGAGACCCAGTACTTC.

This chain connects TRBV7-2 to TRBJ1-2; 8 bases are shared with TRBD1. The CDR3 contains 14 residues. J gave up 4 bases and V 4 bases, and 5 bases lay outside the gene matches. Germline V gene data show CDR1 as SGHTA and CDR2 as FQGNSA. CDR3 region: CASSSDRVGYGYTF. CDR3 sequence (DNA): TGTGCCAGCAGCTCGGACAGGGTGGGCTATGGCTACACCTTC.

The chain carries TRBV7-3 and TRBJ2-3, with TRBD2 matching 8 bases. Per germline, CDR1 SGHTA and CDR2 FQGTGA. J was trimmed by 4 bases and V by 4 bases; bases with no gene match: 7. The CDR3 sequence is 15 residues long. CDR3 nucleotide sequence: TGTGCCAGCAGCTCCATAGCGGGGCCCCCAGATACGCAGTATTTT. This codes for CASSSIAGPPDTQYF. The full variable domain, in which reference TRBV7-3 and TRBJ2-3 provide the parts outside the CDR3, is GAGVSQTPSNKVTEKGKYVELRCDPISGHTALYWYRQSLGQGPEFLIYFQGTGAADDSGLPNDRFFAVRPEGSVSTLKIQRTERGDSAVYLCASSSIAGPPDTQYFGPGTRLTVL.

V and J are TRBV7-9 and TRBJ1-2; D might be TRBD1 (5 bases). The ends were cut back, 5 bases at V and 6 bases at J, with 19 bases in the middle. CDR3 length equals 15 residues. Germline CDR1 reads SEHNR; CDR2 reads FQNEAQ (reference sequence). This CDR3 reads CASSIYRDRSNGYTF. As DNA, the CDR3 is TGTGCCAGCAGCATCTACCGGGACCGATCCAATGGCTACACCTTC.

This clone appeared a few times. The CDR3 is CASSQSGVSGVWGTEAFF. DNA for the CDR3: TGCGCCAGCAGCCAATCCGGGGTTTCAGGGGTCTGGGGGACTGAAGCTTTCTTT. The chain has TRBV4-1 and TRBJ1-1, with D possibly matching TRBD1 (6 bases). This CDR3 spans 18 amino acids. Germline V gene lookup returns CDR1 MGHRA and CDR2 YSYEKL. Trimming cost V 2 bases and J 5 bases, with 24 bases left between them.

The CDR3 here is CAISERGQGSAGYTF. Here the CDR3 DNA reads TGTGCCATCAGTGAGAGAGGCCAGGGATCAGCGGGCTACACCTTC. This chain connects TRBV10-3 to TRBJ1-2, with a possible D match to TRBD1 (5 bases). The CDR3 is 15 residues long. Germline V gene sequence: CDR1 ENHRY, CDR2 SYGVKD. V was pared by 2 bases and J by 8 bases, with 18 bases between.

The rearrangement uses TRBV1 and TRBJ1-2; TRBD1, the table's D call, lacks a check against the DNA. TRBV1 is a listed pseudogene. CDR3 length equals 14 residues. As DNA, the CDR3 is TGCACCAGCTTTCCGACAGGGGGCGGCGGTGGCTACACCTTC. It codes for CTSFPTGGGGGYTF.

V is TRBV27 and J is TRBJ1-5, with D unresolved. The V end lost 6 bases, the J end lost 2 bases, and 14 bases lay between the germline ends. Germline-derived CDR1 and CDR2 are MNHEY and SMNVEV (reference sequence). The CDR3 totals 15 residues. The chain's CDR3 is CASSPRAWGNQPQHF. In nucleotides, the CDR3 is TGTGCCAGCAGCCCTCGGGCGTGGGGCAATCAGCCCCAGCATTTT.

Written as DNA, the CDR3 is TGCAGCGTGGGGGGCGATCGGGGTCGGGCTTTCTTT. Translating gives CSVGGDRGRAFF. The chain recombines TRBV29-1 with TRBJ1-1; tentatively, D is TRBD1 (6 bases). The CDR3 is 12 residues long. The germline V gene encodes CDR1 SQVTM and CDR2 ANQGSEA. Trimming shortened V by 6 bases and J by 11 bases, and 19 bases separated the two germline ends.

The chain uses TRBV5-1 and TRBJ1-1, with no clear D. The CDR3 runs to 13 residues. The germline CDR1 and CDR2 sequences are SGHRS and YFSETQ. Trimming took 3 bases from V and 8 from J, leaving 14 bases between them. The CDR3: CASSSGGTREAFF. The DNA for the CDR3 is TGCGCCAGCAGCTCGGGAGGCACTCGCGAAGCTTTCTTT. Supplemented by reference TRBV5-1 and TRBJ1-1, the full variable domain reads KAGVTQTPRYLIKTRGQQVTLSCSPISGHRSVSWYQQTPGQGLQFLFEYFSETQRNKGNFPGRFSGRQFSNSRSEMNVSTLELGDSALYLCASSSGGTREAFFGQGTRLTVV.

The chain combines TRBV19 with TRBJ1-3; D is uncertain. With 0 bases removed from V and 0 bases from J, the gap between germline ends came to 9 bases. This CDR3 is 16 amino acids long. CDR1 and CDR2 (germline): LNHDA, SQIVND (reference sequence). CDR3 amino acids: CASSIDYGNSGNTIYF. The DNA of the CDR3 is TGTGCCAGTAGTATAGACTACGGTAACTCTGGAAACACCATATATTTT.

The CDR3 DNA sequence: TGTGCCAGCAGCTTAGTTGCACAGGACACTGAAGCTTTCTTT. Translated: CASSLVAQDTEAFF. J is TRBJ1-1 and V is TRBV7-9, with D perhaps TRBD1 (5 bases). There are 14 residues in the CDR3. Trimming pared 1 base from V and 3 bases from J, leaving 9 bases between. CDR1 and CDR2 (germline): SEHNR, FQNEAQ (reference sequence). The full variable domain, its missing parts supplied by reference TRBV7-9 and TRBJ1-1, is DTGVSQNPRHKITKRGQNVTFRCDPISEHNRLYWYRQTLGQGPEFLTYFQNEAQLEKSRLLSDRFSAERPKGSFSTLEIQRTEQGDSAMYLCASSLVAQDTEAFFGQGTRLTVV.